This TCR beta chain was recorded in a study of regulatory T cells in long-lasting Graves disease. Study-wide results and caveats: Favored usage of TRBV28, TRBJ1-2 and TRBJ2-5 was recorded in persistent disease. Comparison showed that persistent patients shared more public clonotypes (roughly 2,700) than new patients (roughly 970). The TCR repertoire of persistent Graves' patients was less diverse than that of newly diagnosed ones. Thyroid tissue was not studied; only peripheral blood was.

This clonotype was counted many times. The antigen remains unidentified. Time point: newly diagnosed GD, antithyroid drugs for less than 3 months. There was RNA extracted from PBMCs, and the TCR library was made from it. Building the TCR beta libraries relied on iRepertoire HTBI primers, and CDR3 regions underwent Arm-PCR. TCRdb passed the multiplex PCR reads through MiXCR, listing each CDR3 protein once. The sample includes approximately 310,000 distinct CDR3 sequences, over 15% of them seen just once. From germline, CDR1 is SGHAT and CDR2 FQDESV (reference sequence). The CDR3 has 14 amino acids. V was trimmed by 5 bases and J by 7 bases, leaving 17 bases between them.

This chain joins TRBV11-1 and TRBJ1-2; D not resolved. The receptor comes from a female donor with Graves disease. This material consisted of peripheral blood mononuclear cells (PBMCs), taken at new diagnosis, from a patient treated with antithyroid drugs. CDR3 region: CASSPSPTGGGYTF. The CDR3 DNA follows: TGTGCCAGCAGCCCCTCGCCGACCGGCGGTGGCTACACCTTC.